Included here is one T cell receptor beta chain sequence, with context. Primed by a sample-barcoded 5' primer and a J-beta primer mix, a second PCR proceeded for about 6 to 12 cycles. Tags on each cDNA molecule came from a template-switch adaptor with 12 random nucleotides. In TCRdb, the 5' RACE reads were re-called with MiXCR into one record per CDR3 protein. Seen here are hundreds of thousands of distinct CDR3 sequences, more than 55% observed once, and the top ten hold around 24%. The sample comes from a study of blood T cells in healthy people across ages. V was trimmed by 3 bases and J by 7 bases, leaving 9 bases between them. The CDR3 runs to 13 residues. Germline V gene lookup returns CDR1 SGHTA and CDR2 FQGNSA.

The sequencing input was blood. The V call is TRBV7-2, the J call TRBJ2-2; D gene ambiguous. This receptor was obtained from a man in his forties in good health. The CDR3, as DNA: TGTGCCAGCAGCTTCTTCCGAAGCGGGGAGCTGTTTTTT. Translation: CASSFFRSGELFF.